These T cell receptor beta chains were read from a single sample in a study of blood T cell repertoires in COVID-19. Generated by immunoSEQ multiplex PCR, the TCRdb table keeps only in-frame clones and is missing some. Altogether 150,000 to 200,000 clones are present, 84% being singletons, with the ten largest covering approximately 14%. Sequencing input: peripheral blood. Every receptor here comes from a woman in her 70s with COVID-19, enrolled during active disease. Each CDR3 is given with its conserved first and last residue. D genes are given only for firm matches. Some rows mark clone size as missing; the rest say once, few, many or name a class of expanded clone.

abundance: .; j_gene: TRBJ1-2; v_gene: TRBV7-2; d_gene: .; CDR3nt: TGTGCCAGCAGCTTAGAGCGGGATCGGGCATATGGCTACACCTTC; CDR3aa: CASSLERDRAYGYTF
abundance: .; j_gene: TRBJ1-5; v_gene: TRBV27; d_gene: .; CDR3nt: TGTGCCAGCAGGCCCGTGGGGGCTAGCAATCAGCCCCAGCATTTT; CDR3aa: CASRPVGASNQPQHF
abundance: .; j_gene: TRBJ1-4; v_gene: TRBV13; d_gene: .; CDR3nt: TGTGCCAGCAGCTTTCGGGGGGGTGAAAAACTGTTTTTT; CDR3aa: CASSFRGGEKLFF
abundance: .; j_gene: TRBJ1-5; v_gene: TRBV18; d_gene: TRBD1; CDR3nt: TGTGCCAGCTCACCCTCGACTATAGACAGGGCGGTCGCGCCCCAGCATTTT; CDR3aa: CASSPSTIDRAVAPQHF
abundance: .; j_gene: TRBJ2-3; v_gene: TRBV7-3; d_gene: .; CDR3nt: TGTGCCAGCAGCCGAGACACAGATACGCAGTATTTT; CDR3aa: CASSRDTDTQYF
abundance: .; j_gene: TRBJ2-3; v_gene: TRBV9; d_gene: TRBD2; CDR3nt: TGTGCCAGCACCTTCGCGGGGGGGCTAACAGATACGCAGTATTTT; CDR3aa: CASTFAGGLTDTQYF
abundance: few; j_gene: TRBJ2-3; v_gene: TRBV28; d_gene: TRBD1; CDR3nt: TGTGCCAGCAGTTTTCTCGGGACAGGGGTGGGGGATACGCAGTATTTT; CDR3aa: CASSFLGTGVGDTQYF
abundance: .; j_gene: TRBJ2-7; v_gene: TRBV19; d_gene: TRBD1; CDR3nt: TGTGCCAGTAGTGACAGGGGGAGGACCTACGAGCAGTACTTC; CDR3aa: CASSDRGRTYEQYF
abundance: .; j_gene: TRBJ2-3; v_gene: TRBV5-4; d_gene: .; CDR3nt: TGTGCCAGCAGCTTGGCGAGAAGCACAGATACGCAGTATTTT; CDR3aa: CASSLARSTDTQYF
abundance: few; j_gene: TRBJ1-1; v_gene: TRBV2; d_gene: .; CDR3nt: TGTGCCAGCAGCGCTTCAGGGCGGACTGAAGCTTTCTTT; CDR3aa: CASSASGRTEAFF
abundance: .; j_gene: TRBJ1-1; v_gene: TRBV11-2; d_gene: .; CDR3nt: TGTGCCAGCAGCTTATGGAGAGGCGGCACTGAAGCTTTCTTT; CDR3aa: CASSLWRGGTEAFF
abundance: .; j_gene: TRBJ1-1; v_gene: TRBV15; d_gene: .; CDR3nt: TGTGCCACCAGCAGGGACATTTACACTGAAGCTTTCTTT; CDR3aa: CATSRDIYTEAFF
abundance: .; j_gene: TRBJ1-1; v_gene: TRBV27; d_gene: .; CDR3nt: TGTGCCAGCAGTTCCTACGACAGGCTTTGGGACACTGAAGCTTTCTTT; CDR3aa: CASSSYDRLWDTEAFF
abundance: .; j_gene: TRBJ1-2; v_gene: TRBV30; d_gene: .; CDR3nt: TGTGCCTGGACGCGGGGGTTTGACTATGGCTACACCTTC; CDR3aa: CAWTRGFDYGYTF
abundance: .; j_gene: TRBJ1-1; v_gene: TRBV29-1; d_gene: TRBD1; CDR3nt: TGCAGCGTTGAACGGGGGACAGGGATCACTGAAGCTTTCTTT; CDR3aa: CSVERGTGITEAFF